The 14 T cell receptor beta chains reported below all come from one sample, sequenced in a study of T cell clones after liver transplantation. The assay was immunoSEQ multiplex PCR, and TCRdb's table has in-frame clones only and misses some. The profile covers fewer than 20,000 clones, with 80% to 90% appearing a single time and under 15% taken by the ten largest. Sequences were derived from CD8+ T cells from blood, sampled about 46 months after liver transplant. The source is a human patient who received a liver transplant. Some of these T cells may belong to the graft donor.

This clone was seen once. The chain has TRBV29-1 and TRBJ2-4; 9 bases map to TRBD2. From germline, CDR1 is SQVTM and CDR2 ANQGSEA. The CDR3 spans 14 residues. The trim removed 2 bases at V and 7 bases at J, leaving 6 bases unmatched. The CDR3 DNA follows: TGCAGCGTTGAATGGGCGGGAGGGGGGAACATTCAGTACTTC. Translated: CSVEWAGGGNIQYF. Drawing the rest from reference TRBV29-1 and TRBJ2-4, the complete variable domain is SAVISQKPSRDICQRGTSLTIQCQVDSQVTMMFWYRQQPGQSLTLIATANQGSEATYESGFVIDKFPISRPNLTFSTLTVSNMSPEDSSIYLCSVEWAGGGNIQYFGAGTRLSVL.

The chain uses TRBV27 and TRBJ1-2, with D perhaps matching TRBD1 (5 bases). This CDR3 has 13 residues. Germline loops: CDR1 MNHEY, CDR2 SMNVEV (reference sequence). V lost 4 bases and J lost 4, with 10 bases in between. The CDR3, as DNA: TGTGCCAGCAGTTCGGGGGAAGTCTATGGCTACACCTTC. This translates into CASSSGEVYGYTF.

The genes are TRBV7-9 and TRBJ2-7; D possibly matches TRBD1 or TRBD2 (5 bases each). Germline CDR1 SEHNR, CDR2 FQNEAQ (reference sequence). CDR3 length: 12 residues. The V end was cut by 5 bases, the J end by 7 bases, with 12 bases between. This CDR3 reads CASSPDGGEQYF. For the CDR3, the DNA is TGTGCCAGCAGCCCGGATGGGGGTGAGCAGTACTTC. Combining the CDR3 with reference TRBV7-9 and TRBJ2-7 gives the whole variable domain DTGVSQNPRHKITKRGQNVTFRCDPISEHNRLYWYRQTLGQGPEFLTYFQNEAQLEKSRLLSDRFSAERPKGSFSTLEIQRTEQGDSAMYLCASSPDGGEQYFGPGTRLTVT.

The chain uses TRBV28 and TRBJ2-1; no reliable D call. Germline lookup yields CDR1 MDHEN and CDR2 SYDVKM. This CDR3 comprises 13 residues. Trimming pared 2 bases from V and 3 bases from J, leaving 5 bases between. The CDR3 nucleotides are TGTGCCAGCAGTTTACCTAACTACAATGAGCAGTTCTTC. This encodes CASSLPNYNEQFF.

This clone came up a few times. The chain combines TRBV11-2 with TRBJ2-3, with D tentatively TRBD1 or TRBD2 (5 bases each). The germline V gene encodes CDR1 SGHAT and CDR2 FQNNGV. CDR3 length: 16 residues. Trimming pared 1 base from V and 5 bases from J, leaving 16 bases between. CDR3 sequence: CASSLGTGARIDTQYF. CDR3 in DNA: TGTGCCAGCAGCTTAGGGACTGGGGCACGAATAGATACGCAGTATTTT.

This clone was seen only a few times. The chain is built from TRBV19 and TRBJ2-7, with D hard to call. CDR3 length: 12 residues. Per germline, CDR1 LNHDA and CDR2 SQIVND (reference sequence). V was trimmed by 5 bases and J by 3 bases, leaving 8 bases between them. The CDR3: CASSPDGYEQYF. Written as DNA, the CDR3 is TGTGCCAGTAGTCCCGACGGCTACGAGCAGTACTTC.

This sequence joins TRBV27 and TRBJ1-1; D may be TRBD1 (5 bases). V was cut by 3 bases and J by 0 bases, with 8 bases left in between. This CDR3 has 14 residues. CDR1 and CDR2 from the germline V gene are MNHEY and SMNVEV (reference sequence). The CDR3 bases are TGTGCCAGCAGTTTTGGGGGTCTGAACACTGAAGCTTTCTTT. Translation gives CASSFGGLNTEAFF.

The chain is built from TRBV5-1 and TRBJ1-2; D may be TRBD1 (5 bases). The CDR3 spans 13 residues. Trimming stripped 3 bases from V and 8 bases from J, with 14 bases between. Germline V lookup: CDR1 SGHRS, CDR2 YFSETQ. Here the CDR3 reads CASSSPGGRGYTF. CDR3 coding DNA: TGCGCCAGCAGCTCCCCCGGGGGTAGGGGCTACACCTTC.

The chain joins TRBV13 to TRBJ1-2; TRBD1 aligns across 8 bases. The ends lost 0 bases at V and 3 bases at J; junction bases unmatched: 3. CDR3 length: 15 residues. The V gene's germline CDR1 is PRHDT and CDR2 FYEKMQ (reference sequence). The CDR3 reads CASSLGTGEYYGYTF. The CDR3 bases are TGTGCCAGCAGCTTAGGGACAGGGGAGTACTATGGCTACACCTTC.

J is TRBJ1-2 and V is TRBV2; D unresolved. V was cut by 3 bases and J by 2 bases, with 10 bases left in between. This CDR3 spans 14 amino acids. CDR1 SNHLY and CDR2 FYNNEI come from the germline V gene. This chain's CDR3 is CASSESPGNYGYTF. As DNA, the CDR3 is TGTGCCAGCAGTGAGAGCCCGGGGAACTATGGCTACACCTTC.

The CDR3 bases are TGTGCCAGTACGGGGGAACCTGGAAACACCATATATTTT. Protein sequence: CASTGEPGNTIYF. This chain links TRBV19 with TRBJ1-3, with D tentatively TRBD1 (5 bases). V lost 7 bases and J lost 2, with 9 bases in between. CDR1 is LNHDA, CDR2 SQIVND, per germline (reference sequence). This CDR3 region has 13 residues.

This chain connects TRBV5-4 to TRBJ1-2, with D possibly TRBD1 on 6 matching bases. V lost 6 bases to trimming and J lost 6 bases, with 18 bases between them. Germline-derived CDR1 and CDR2 are SGHNT and YYREEE (reference sequence). CDR3 length: 14 residues. CDR3 sequence: CASTQWGGGNGYTF. The DNA for the CDR3 is TGTGCCAGCACGCAATGGGGAGGGGGTAATGGCTACACCTTC.

J is TRBJ1-2 and V is TRBV29-1; weak D call: TRBD1 (5 bases). CDR1 and CDR2 (germline): SQVTM, ANQGSEA. The V and J ends lost 5 bases and 4 bases respectively, with 20 bases between them. CDR3 length equals 15 residues. The CDR3 coding sequence is TGCAGCGTTCTCCTCTACTCCGAGACAGCCTATGGCTACACCTTC. Its translation: CSVLLYSETAYGYTF. The full variable domain, its missing parts supplied by reference TRBV29-1 and TRBJ1-2, is SAVISQKPSRDICQRGTSLTIQCQVDSQVTMMFWYRQQPGQSLTLIATANQGSEATYESGFVIDKFPISRPNLTFSTLTVSNMSPEDSSIYLCSVLLYSETAYGYTFGSGTRLTVV.

The chain recombines TRBV10-3 with TRBJ1-2, with unresolved D. Trimming took 7 bases from V and 3 from J, leaving 15 bases between them. The germline gives CDR1 ENHRY, CDR2 SYGVKD. This CDR3 is built from 14 residues. This chain's CDR3 is CAINHSGGHYGYTF. The CDR3 bases are TGTGCCATCAACCACAGCGGCGGGCACTATGGCTACACCTTC.